Given below is one T cell receptor (beta chain) in context. As yet, its antigen is unknown. Germline is not matched at one junction end, which may reflect a read error. The data are from a study of cytomegalovirus exposure and HLA in healthy donors. The CDR3 is 12 residues long. The germline V gene has CDR1 MNHNS and CDR2 SASEGT. The PCR was carried out with 60 Vbeta primers and 13 Jbeta primers. This table comes from immunoSEQ multiplex PCR, and its TCRdb copy is limited to in-frame clones, with some not included. The sample contains 80,000 to 100,000 clones, over 65% of which appear only once. Findings of the study overall: Published work reported that the classifier diagnosed cytomegalovirus status with high specificity and sensitivity. In vitro assays verified that a few CMV-associated chains recognized CMV antigens specifically. Another analysis was done later, and it associated around 15,000 TCR beta sequences with HLA alleles at 0.05 false discovery rate.

This TCR was recovered from a woman younger than 30 in good health and CMV-seropositive. Sequenced sample: PBMCs. V gene TRBV6-1 combines with J gene TRBJ1-2, with TRBD1 matching 9 bases. The CDR3 DNA sequence: TGTGCCAGCAGTTATTCGACAGGGGGAGGGAAATTC. It encodes CASSYSTGGGKF.